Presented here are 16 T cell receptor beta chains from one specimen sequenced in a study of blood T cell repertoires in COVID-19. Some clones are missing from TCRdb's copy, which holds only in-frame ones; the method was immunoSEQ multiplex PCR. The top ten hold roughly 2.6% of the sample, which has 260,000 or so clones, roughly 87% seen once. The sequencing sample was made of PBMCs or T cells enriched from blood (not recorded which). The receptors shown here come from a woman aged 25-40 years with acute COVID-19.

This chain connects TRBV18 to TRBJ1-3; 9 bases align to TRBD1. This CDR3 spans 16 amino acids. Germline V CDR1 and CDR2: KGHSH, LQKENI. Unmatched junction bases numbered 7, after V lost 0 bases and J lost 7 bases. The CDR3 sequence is CASSPPSPGQGNTIYF. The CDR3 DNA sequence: TGTGCCAGCTCACCACCTTCTCCGGGACAGGGCAACACCATATATTTT.

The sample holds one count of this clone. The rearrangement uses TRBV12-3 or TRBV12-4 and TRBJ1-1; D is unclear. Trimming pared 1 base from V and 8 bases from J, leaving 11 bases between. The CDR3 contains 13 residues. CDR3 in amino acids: CASSLVLAVEAFF. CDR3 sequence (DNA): TGTGCCAGCAGTTTAGTTCTGGCGGTAGAAGCTTTCTTT.

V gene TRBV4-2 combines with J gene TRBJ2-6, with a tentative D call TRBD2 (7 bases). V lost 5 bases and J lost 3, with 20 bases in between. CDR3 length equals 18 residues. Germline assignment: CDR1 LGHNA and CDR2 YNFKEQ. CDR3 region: CASSSLGGPPVGANVLTF. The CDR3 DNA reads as TGTGCCAGCAGCTCCCTCGGGGGGCCCCCCGTTGGGGCCAACGTCCTGACTTTC.

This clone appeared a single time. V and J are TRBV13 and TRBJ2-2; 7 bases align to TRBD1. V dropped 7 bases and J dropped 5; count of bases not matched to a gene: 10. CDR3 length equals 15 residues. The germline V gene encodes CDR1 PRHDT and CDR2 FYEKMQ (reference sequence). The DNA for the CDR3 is TGTGCCAGCACCCCTCCGGGACAGAGAACCGGGGAGCTGTTTTTT. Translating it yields CASTPPGQRTGELFF. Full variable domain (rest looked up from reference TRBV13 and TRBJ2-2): AAGVIQSPRHLIKEKRETATLKCYPIPRHDTVYWYQQGPGQDPQFLISFYEKMQSDKGSIPDRFSAQQFSDYHSELNMSSLELGDSALYFCASTPPGQRTGELFFGEGSRLTVL.

The CDR3 loop reads CASSLAGKGWGYTF. CDR3 DNA sequence: TGTGCCAGCAGCTTGGCCGGGAAAGGCTGGGGCTACACCTTC. The chain joins TRBV5-5 to TRBJ1-2; D unresolved. From germline, CDR1 is SGHKS and CDR2 YYEKEE (reference sequence). V lost 0 bases, J lost 8 bases, and 14 bases lay in between. The CDR3 has 14 residues.

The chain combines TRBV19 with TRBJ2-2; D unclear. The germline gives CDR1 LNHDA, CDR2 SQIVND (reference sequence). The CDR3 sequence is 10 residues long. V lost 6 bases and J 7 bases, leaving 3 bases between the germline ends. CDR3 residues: CASRSGELFF. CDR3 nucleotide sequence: TGTGCCAGTAGGAGCGGGGAGCTGTTTTTT. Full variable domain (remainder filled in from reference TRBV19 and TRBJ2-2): DGGITQSPKYLFRKEGQNVTLSCEQNLNHDAMYWYRQDPGQGLRLIYYSQIVNDFQKGDIAEGYSVSREKKESFPLTVTSAQKNPTAFYLCASRSGELFFGEGSRLTVL.

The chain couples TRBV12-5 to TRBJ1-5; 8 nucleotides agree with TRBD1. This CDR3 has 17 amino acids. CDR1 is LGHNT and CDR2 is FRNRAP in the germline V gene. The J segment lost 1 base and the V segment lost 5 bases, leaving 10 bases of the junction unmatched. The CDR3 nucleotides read TGTGCTAGTGGTGCCACCCAGGGGGCGGGAAGCAATCAGCCCCAGCATTTT. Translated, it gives CASGATQGAGSNQPQHF. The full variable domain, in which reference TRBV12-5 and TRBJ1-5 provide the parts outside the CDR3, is DARVTQTPRHKVTEMGQEVTMRCQPILGHNTVFWYRQTMMQGLELLAYFRNRAPLDDSGMPKDRFSAEMPDATLATLKIQPSEPRDSAVYFCASGATQGAGSNQPQHFGDGTRLSIL.

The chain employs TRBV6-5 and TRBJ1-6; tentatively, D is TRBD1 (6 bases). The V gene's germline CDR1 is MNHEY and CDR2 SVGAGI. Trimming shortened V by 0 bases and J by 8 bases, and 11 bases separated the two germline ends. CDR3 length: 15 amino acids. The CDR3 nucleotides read TGTGCCAGCAGTTACTCGAGCAGGGGTTATTCACCCCTCCACTTT. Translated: CASSYSSRGYSPLHF.

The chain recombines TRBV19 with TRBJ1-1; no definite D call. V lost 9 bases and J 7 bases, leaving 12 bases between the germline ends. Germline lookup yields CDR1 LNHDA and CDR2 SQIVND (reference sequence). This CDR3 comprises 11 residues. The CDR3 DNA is TGTGCCAGCTCAAGAGGTAGTGAAGCTTTCTTT. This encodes CASSRGSEAFF.

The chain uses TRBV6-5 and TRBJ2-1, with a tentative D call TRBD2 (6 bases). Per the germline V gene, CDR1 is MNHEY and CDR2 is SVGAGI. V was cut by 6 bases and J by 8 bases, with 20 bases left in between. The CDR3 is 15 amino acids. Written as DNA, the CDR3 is TGTGCCAGCAGCCACGGGGGACCCCCGGCCCATGAGCAGTTCTTC. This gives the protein CASSHGGPPAHEQFF.

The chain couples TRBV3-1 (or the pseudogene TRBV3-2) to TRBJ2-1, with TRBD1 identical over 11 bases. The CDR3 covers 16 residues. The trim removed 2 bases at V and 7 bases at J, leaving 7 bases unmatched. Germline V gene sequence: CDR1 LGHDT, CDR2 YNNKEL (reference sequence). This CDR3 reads CASSQTTGTGGNEQFF. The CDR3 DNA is TGTGCCAGCAGCCAAACCACCGGGACAGGGGGTAATGAGCAGTTCTTC.

The CDR3 is CASSKGGRVIPGANVLTF. In DNA form, the CDR3 reads TGTGCCAGCAGCAAAGGGGGCAGGGTTATTCCTGGGGCCAACGTCCTGACTTTC. V and J are TRBV7-9 and TRBJ2-6; TRBD1 agrees at 7 bases. V lost 5 bases to trimming and J lost 2 bases; unmatched junction nucleotides: 12. Germline lookup yields CDR1 SEHNR and CDR2 FQNEAQ (reference sequence). The CDR3 is 18 residues long.

DNA for the CDR3: TGCAGCGTCCAGGCAGGGCAGTACTCTGAAGCTTTCTTT. Protein sequence: CSVQAGQYSEAFF. The gene calls are TRBV29-1 and TRBJ1-1, with D possibly being TRBD1 (5 bases). The length of the CDR3 is 13 residues. Per the germline V gene, CDR1 is SQVTM and CDR2 is ANQGSEA. Trimming pared 6 bases from V and 6 bases from J, leaving 17 bases between. The whole variable domain, remainder taken from reference TRBV29-1 and TRBJ1-1, is SAVISQKPSRDICQRGTSLTIQCQVDSQVTMMFWYRQQPGQSLTLIATANQGSEATYESGFVIDKFPISRPNLTFSTLTVSNMSPEDSSIYLCSVQAGQYSEAFFGQGTRLTVV.

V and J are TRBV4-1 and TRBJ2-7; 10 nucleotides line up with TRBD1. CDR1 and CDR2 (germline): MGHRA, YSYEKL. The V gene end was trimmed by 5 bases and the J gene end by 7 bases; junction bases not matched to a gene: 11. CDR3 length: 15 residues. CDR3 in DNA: TGCGCCAGCAGCACCCCGGGACAGGGGATGAGGGAGCAGTACTTC. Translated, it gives CASSTPGQGMREQYF.

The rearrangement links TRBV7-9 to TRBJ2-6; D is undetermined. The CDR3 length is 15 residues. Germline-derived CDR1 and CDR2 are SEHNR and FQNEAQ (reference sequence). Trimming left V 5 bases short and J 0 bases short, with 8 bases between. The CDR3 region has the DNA TGTGCCAGCAGCGGCCTGAACTCTGGGGCCAACGTCCTGACTTTC. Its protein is CASSGLNSGANVLTF.

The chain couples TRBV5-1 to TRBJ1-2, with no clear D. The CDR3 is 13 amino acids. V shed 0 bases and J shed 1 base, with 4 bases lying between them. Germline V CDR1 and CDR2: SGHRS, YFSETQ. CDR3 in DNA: TGCGCCAGCAGCTTGGGAGTTAACTATGGCTACACCTTC. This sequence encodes CASSLGVNYGYTF.